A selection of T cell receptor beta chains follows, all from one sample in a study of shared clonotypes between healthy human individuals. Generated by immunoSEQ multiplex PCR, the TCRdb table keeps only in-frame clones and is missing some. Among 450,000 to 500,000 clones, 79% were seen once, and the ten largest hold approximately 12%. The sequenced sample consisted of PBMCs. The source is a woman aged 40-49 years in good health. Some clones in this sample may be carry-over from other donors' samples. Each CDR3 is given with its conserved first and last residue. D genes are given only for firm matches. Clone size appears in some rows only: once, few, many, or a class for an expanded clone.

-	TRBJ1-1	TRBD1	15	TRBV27	TGTGCCAGCACCCTAACAGGGGCTGAGAGGACTGAAGCTTTCTTT	CASTLTGAERTEAFF
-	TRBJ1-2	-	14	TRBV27	TGTGCCAGCGCCGAACCTGGGTCTAACTATGGCTACACCTTC	CASAEPGSNYGYTF
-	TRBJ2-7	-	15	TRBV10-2	TGCGCCAGCAGCTGGCCGGGGAGAGGCGTTTACGAGCAGTACTTC	CASSWPGRGVYEQYF
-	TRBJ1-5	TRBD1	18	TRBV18	TGTGCCAGCTCCCCGGGACAGTCTCGGGCTTATAGCAATCAGCCCCAGCATTTT	CASSPGQSRAYSNQPQHF
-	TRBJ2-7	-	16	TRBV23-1	TGCGCCAGCAGTCAGGCAAAGGGGAGCCCCTGCTACGAGCAGTACTTC	CASSQAKGSPCYEQYF
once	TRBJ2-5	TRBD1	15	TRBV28	TGTGCCAGCAGGACCCCACAGGGGTACGTGAAGACCCAGTACTTC	CASRTPQGYVKTQYF
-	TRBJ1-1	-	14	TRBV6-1	TGTGCCAGCAACCAGGACACTTTGAACACTGAAGCTTTCTTT	CASNQDTLNTEAFF
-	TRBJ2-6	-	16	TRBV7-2	TGTGCCAGCAGCCCCGCGCCGGGTACTGGGGCCAACGTCCTGACTTTC	CASSPAPGTGANVLTF
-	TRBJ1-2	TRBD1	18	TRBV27	TGTGCCAGCAGCCCACCTGGGCTCCCGGGACAGGGATTCTATGGCTACACCTTC	CASSPPGLPGQGFYGYTF
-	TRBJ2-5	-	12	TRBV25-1	TGTGCCAGCAGTGACCCAGGGGAGACCCAGTACTTC	CASSDPGETQYF
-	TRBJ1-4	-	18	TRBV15	TGTGCCACCAGCAGAGGTTCGCAAGATTACGAGGGGGGTGAAAAACTGTTTTTT	CATSRGSQDYEGGEKLFF
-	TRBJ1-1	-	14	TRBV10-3	TGTGCCATCAGTGAGTCGGGGGGTTCCACTGAAGCTTTCTTT	CAISESGGSTEAFF
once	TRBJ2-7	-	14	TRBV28	TGTGCCAGCATCCCGGGTGGCTCCGACCGCGAGCAGTACTTC	CASIPGGSDREQYF
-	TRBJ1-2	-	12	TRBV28	TGTGCCAGCAGTCTCCAGACAGAGGGCTACACCTTC	CASSLQTEGYTF
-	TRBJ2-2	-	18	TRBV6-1	TGTGCCAGCAGTGAACTGGTAAATTGGGTCCTCGATACCGGGGAGCTGTTTTTT	CASSELVNWVLDTGELFF
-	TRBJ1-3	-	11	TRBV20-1	TGCAGTGCCCTCTCTGGAAACACCATATATTTT	CSALSGNTIYF
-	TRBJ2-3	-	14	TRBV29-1	TGCAGCGTTGAAGATTGGAGGGGAGGCGATACGCAGTATTTT	CSVEDWRGGDTQYF
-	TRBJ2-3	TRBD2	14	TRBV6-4	TGTGCCAGCCGGGAGGACACAAGCACAGATACGCAGTATTTT	CASREDTSTDTQYF
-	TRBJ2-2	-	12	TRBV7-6	TGTGCCAGCAGCTTAGGAGCCGGGGAGCTGTTTTTT	CASSLGAGELFF
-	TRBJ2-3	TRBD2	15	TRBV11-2	TGTGCCAGCAGCTTTCGAGCGGGGACTCACGATACGCAGTATTTT	CASSFRAGTHDTQYF
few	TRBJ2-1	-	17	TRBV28	TGTGCCAGCATGAGTCCGGGATTTAGACCCTCCTACAATGAGCAGTTCTTC	CASMSPGFRPSYNEQFF
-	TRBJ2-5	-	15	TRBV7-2	TGTGCCAGCAGCCCTCAGGTGGCGAACGAAGAGACCCAGTACTTC	CASSPQVANEETQYF
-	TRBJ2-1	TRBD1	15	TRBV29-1	TGCAGCGTTGAGAGGACAGGGGGCGCGTTGAATGAGCAGTTCTTC	CSVERTGGALNEQFF
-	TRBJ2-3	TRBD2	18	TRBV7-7	TGTGCTAGCAGCCAGTTTGCCCCCGCGGGAGACGGTTCAGATACGCAGTATTTT	CASSQFAPAGDGSDTQYF
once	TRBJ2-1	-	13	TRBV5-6	TGTGCCAGCAGCCCCGACAGTTTCAATGAGCAGTTCTTC	CASSPDSFNEQFF
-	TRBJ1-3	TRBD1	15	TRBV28	TGTGCCAGCAGTTCGACGCAGGGGGCTGGAAACACCATATATTTT	CASSSTQGAGNTIYF
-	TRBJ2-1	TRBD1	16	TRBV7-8	TGTGCCAGCAGCTTAGAGGGACAGGGCCCCTACAATGAGCAGTTCTTC	CASSLEGQGPYNEQFF
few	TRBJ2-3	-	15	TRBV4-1	TGCGCCAGCAGCCAAGGAACGCTAAACACAGATACGCAGTATTTT	CASSQGTLNTDTQYF
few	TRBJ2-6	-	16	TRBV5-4	TGTGCCAGCACCAGCTCAAGGGGCGTTGGGGCCAACGTCCTGACTTTC	CASTSSRGVGANVLTF
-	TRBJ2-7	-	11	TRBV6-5	TGTGCCAGCAGTTCTAACTACGAGCAGTACTTC	CASSSNYEQYF
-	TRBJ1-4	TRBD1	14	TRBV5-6	TGTGCCAGCAGTGGCGGGACAGGGGGGGAAAAACTGTTTTTT	CASSGGTGGEKLFF
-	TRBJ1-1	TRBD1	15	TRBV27	TGTGCCAGCAGCCCCCGGGAGGGGGCCGGCACTGAAGCTTTCTTT	CASSPREGAGTEAFF
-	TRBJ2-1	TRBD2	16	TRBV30	TGTGCCTGGAAGCCAGCGGGGGTAGCGGGATACAATGAGCAGTTCTTC	CAWKPAGVAGYNEQFF
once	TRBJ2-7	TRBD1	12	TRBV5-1	TGCGCCAGCAGCTTTGACAGGGGCGAGCAGTACTTC	CASSFDRGEQYF
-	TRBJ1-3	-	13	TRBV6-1	TGTGCCGGTACGTCGTACTCTGGAAACACCATATATTTT	CAGTSYSGNTIYF
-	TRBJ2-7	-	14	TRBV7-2	TGTGCCAGCAGCTCGGGGATTAGCTCCTACGAGCAGTACTTC	CASSSGISSYEQYF
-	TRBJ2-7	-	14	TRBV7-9	TGCGCCAGCAGCCAATTTGCGGGGCCCTACGAGCAGTACTTC	CASSQFAGPYEQYF
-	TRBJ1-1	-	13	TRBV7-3	TGTGCCAGCAGCTTAAAAAGGAACACTGAAGCTTTCTTT	CASSLKRNTEAFF
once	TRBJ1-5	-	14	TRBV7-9	TGTGCCAGCAGCTGGGGGGGGTCCAATCAGCCCCAGCATTTT	CASSWGGSNQPQHF
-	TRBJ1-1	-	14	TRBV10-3	TGTGCCATCAGTGAGATGAGGGAGGGCACTGAAGCTTTCTTT	CAISEMREGTEAFF
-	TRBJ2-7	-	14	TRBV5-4	TGTGCCACCGGAAGAGGACTCCAGGTGCACGAGCAGTACTTC	CATGRGLQVHEQYF
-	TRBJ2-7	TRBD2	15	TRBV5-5	TGTGCCAGCAATTTGCTAGCGGGAGGACTCTACGAGCAGTACTTC	CASNLLAGGLYEQYF
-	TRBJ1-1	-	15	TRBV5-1	TGCGCCAGCAGCCAAGGTAGAGGAGGGGACACTGAAGCTTTCTTT	CASSQGRGGDTEAFF
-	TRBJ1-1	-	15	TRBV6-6	TGTGCCAGCAGTTCCCCGACAGGACCGAACACTGAAGCTTTCTTT	CASSSPTGPNTEAFF
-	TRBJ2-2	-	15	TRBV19	TGTGCCAGTAGTATAGGCTGGGGCAGGACCGGGGAGCTGTTTTTT	CASSIGWGRTGELFF
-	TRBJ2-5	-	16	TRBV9	TGTGCCAGCAGCGCGGGGGCGGGAGTCAGTTCAGAGACCCAGTACTTC	CASSAGAGVSSETQYF
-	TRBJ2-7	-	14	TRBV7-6	TGTGCCAGCAGCTTATGGCAGGGAACCTACGAGCAGTACTTC	CASSLWQGTYEQYF
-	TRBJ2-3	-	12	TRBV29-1	TGCAGCGTTGGCCACCCCACAGATACGCAGTATTTT	CSVGHPTDTQYF
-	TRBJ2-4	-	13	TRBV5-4	TGTGCCAGCAGCTTGGACAGAAAAAACATTCAGTACTTC	CASSLDRKNIQYF
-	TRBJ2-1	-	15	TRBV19	TGTGCCAGTAGTATTGGCCTAGCGAGACACAATGAGCAGTTCTTC	CASSIGLARHNEQFF
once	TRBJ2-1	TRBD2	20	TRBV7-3	TGTGCCAGCAGCGCCCCCCCGTCCCCTAGCGGGGCCCTCTCCTACAATGAGCAGTTCTTC	CASSAPPSPSGALSYNEQFF